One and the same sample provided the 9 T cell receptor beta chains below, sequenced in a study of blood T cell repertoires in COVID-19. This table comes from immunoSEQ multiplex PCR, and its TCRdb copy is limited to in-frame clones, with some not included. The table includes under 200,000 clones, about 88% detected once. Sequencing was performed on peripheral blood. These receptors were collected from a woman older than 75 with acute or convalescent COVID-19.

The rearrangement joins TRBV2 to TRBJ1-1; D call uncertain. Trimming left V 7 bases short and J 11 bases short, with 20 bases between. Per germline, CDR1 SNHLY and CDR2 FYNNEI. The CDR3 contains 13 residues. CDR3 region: CASTENWGEEAFF. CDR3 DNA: TGTGCCAGCACAGAAAATTGGGGAGAAGAGGCTTTCTTT.

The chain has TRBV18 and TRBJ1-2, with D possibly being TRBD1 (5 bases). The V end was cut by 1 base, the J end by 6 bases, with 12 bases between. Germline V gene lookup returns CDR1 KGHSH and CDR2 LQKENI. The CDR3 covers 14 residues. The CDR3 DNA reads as TGTGCCAGCTCACCACGCTTGCAGGGTAATGGCTACACCTTC. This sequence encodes CASSPRLQGNGYTF.

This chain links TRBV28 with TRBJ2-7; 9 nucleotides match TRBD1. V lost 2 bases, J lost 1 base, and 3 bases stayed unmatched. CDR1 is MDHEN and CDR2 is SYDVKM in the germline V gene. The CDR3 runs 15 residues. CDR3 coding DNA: TGTGCCAGCAGTTTAAGCGGGACAGGGTCCTACGAGCAGTACTTC. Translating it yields CASSLSGTGSYEQYF.

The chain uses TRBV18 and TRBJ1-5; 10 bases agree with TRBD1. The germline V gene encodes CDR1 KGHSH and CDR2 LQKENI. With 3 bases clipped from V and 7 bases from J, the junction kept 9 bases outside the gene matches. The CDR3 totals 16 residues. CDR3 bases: TGTGCCAGCTCACCGGGGACAGGGGCAATTTACCAGCCCCAGCATTTT. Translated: CASSPGTGAIYQPQHF.

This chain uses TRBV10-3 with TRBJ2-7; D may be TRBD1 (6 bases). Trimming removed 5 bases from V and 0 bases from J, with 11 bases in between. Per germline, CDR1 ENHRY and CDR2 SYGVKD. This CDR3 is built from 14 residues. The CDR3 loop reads CAISILQGSYEQYF. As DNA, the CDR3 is TGTGCCATCAGTATCCTACAGGGCTCCTACGAGCAGTACTTC.

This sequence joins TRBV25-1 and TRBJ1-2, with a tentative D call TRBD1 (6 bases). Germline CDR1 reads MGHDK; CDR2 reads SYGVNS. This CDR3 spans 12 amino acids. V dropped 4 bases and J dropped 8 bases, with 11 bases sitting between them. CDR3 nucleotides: TGTGCCAGCAGTGGCCAGGGGTTAGGCTACACCTTC. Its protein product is CASSGQGLGYTF.

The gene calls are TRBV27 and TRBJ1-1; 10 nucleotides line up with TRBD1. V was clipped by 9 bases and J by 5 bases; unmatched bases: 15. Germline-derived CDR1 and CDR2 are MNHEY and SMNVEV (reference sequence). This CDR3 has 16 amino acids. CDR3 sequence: CASLRYPGTGVTEAFF. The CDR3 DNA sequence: TGTGCCAGTCTCCGGTACCCTGGGACAGGGGTGACTGAAGCTTTCTTT.

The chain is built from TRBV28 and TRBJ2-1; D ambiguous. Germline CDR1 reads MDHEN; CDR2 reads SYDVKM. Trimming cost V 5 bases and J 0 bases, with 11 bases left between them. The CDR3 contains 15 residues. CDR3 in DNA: TGTGCCAGCAGTCTCCTAGGCATCTCCTACAATGAGCAGTTCTTC. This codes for CASSLLGISYNEQFF. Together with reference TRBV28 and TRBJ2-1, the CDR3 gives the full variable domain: DVKVTQSSRYLVKRTGEKVFLECVQDMDHENMFWYRQDPGLGLRLIYFSYDVKMKEKGDIPEGYSVSREKKERFSLILESASTNQTSMYLCASSLLGISYNEQFFGPGTRLTVL.

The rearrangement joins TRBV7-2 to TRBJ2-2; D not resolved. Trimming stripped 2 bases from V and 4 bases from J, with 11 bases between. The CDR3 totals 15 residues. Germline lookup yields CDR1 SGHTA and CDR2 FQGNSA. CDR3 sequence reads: CASSLISRVTGELFF. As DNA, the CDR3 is TGTGCCAGCAGCTTAATCAGCCGGGTCACCGGGGAGCTGTTTTTT.